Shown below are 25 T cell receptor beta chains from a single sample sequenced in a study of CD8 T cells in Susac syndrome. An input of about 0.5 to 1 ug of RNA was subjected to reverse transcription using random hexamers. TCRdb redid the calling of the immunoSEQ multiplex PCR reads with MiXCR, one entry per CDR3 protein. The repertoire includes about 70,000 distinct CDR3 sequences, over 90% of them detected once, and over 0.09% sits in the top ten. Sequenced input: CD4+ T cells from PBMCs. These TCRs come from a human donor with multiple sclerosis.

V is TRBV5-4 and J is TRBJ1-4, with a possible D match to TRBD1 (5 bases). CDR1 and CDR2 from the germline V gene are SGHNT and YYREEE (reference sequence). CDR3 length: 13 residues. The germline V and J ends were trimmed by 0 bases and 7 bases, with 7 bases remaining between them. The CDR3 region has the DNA TGTGCCAGCAGCTTGGGAGGGGCTGAAAAACTGTTTTTT. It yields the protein CASSLGGAEKLFF.

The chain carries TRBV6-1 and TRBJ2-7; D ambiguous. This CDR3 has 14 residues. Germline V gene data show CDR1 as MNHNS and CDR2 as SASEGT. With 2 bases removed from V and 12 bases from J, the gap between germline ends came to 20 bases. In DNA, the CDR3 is TGTGCCAGCAGTGAAATGCAGTCCAGCCTGTGGGGGTACTTC. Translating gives CASSEMQSSLWGYF.

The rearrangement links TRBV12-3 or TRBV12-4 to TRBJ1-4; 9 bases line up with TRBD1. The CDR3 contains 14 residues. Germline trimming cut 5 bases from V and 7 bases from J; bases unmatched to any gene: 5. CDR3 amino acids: CASSGDRETEKLFF. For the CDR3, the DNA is TGTGCCAGCAGTGGGGACAGGGAAACTGAAAAACTGTTTTTT.

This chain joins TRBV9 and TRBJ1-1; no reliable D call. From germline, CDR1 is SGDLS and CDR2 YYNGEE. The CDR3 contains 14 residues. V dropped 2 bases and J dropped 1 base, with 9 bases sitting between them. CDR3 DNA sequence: TGTGCCAGCAGCGTGGACCCTTGGAACACTGAAGCTTTCTTT. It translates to CASSVDPWNTEAFF.

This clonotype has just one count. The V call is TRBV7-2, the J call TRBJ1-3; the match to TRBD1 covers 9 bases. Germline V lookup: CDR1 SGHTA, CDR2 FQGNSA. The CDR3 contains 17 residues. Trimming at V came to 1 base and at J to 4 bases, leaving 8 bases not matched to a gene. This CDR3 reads CASSLVFRDRAGNTIYF. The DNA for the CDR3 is TGTGCCAGCAGCTTAGTTTTCCGGGACAGGGCCGGAAACACCATATATTTT.

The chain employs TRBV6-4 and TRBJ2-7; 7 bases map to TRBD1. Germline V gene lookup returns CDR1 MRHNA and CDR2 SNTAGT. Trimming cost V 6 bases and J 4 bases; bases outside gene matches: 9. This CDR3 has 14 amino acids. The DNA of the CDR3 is TGTGCCAGCAGACTGGTTTCGGACAGGTACGAGCAGTACTTC. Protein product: CASRLVSDRYEQYF.

CDR3 nucleotide sequence: TGTGCCAGCAGTTACTCGACAATGAATCAGCCCCAGCATTTT. Translated: CASSYSTMNQPQHF. V and J are TRBV6-6 and TRBJ1-5; the D is unclear. V lost 0 bases and J 4 bases, leaving 7 bases between the germline ends. Per the germline V gene, CDR1 is MNHNY and CDR2 is SVGAGI (reference sequence). The CDR3 loop spans 14 amino acids.

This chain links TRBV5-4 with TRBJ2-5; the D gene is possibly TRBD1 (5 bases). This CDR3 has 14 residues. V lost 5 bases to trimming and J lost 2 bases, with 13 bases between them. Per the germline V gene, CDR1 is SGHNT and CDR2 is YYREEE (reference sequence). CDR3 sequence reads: CASSKETGQETQYF. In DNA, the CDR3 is TGTGCCAGCAGTAAGGAAACAGGACAAGAGACCCAGTACTTC.

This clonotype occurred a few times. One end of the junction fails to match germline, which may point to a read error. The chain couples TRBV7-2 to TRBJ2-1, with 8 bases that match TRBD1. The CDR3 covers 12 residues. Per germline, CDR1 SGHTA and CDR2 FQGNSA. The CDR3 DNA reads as TGTGCCAGCAGCCTCACCGGACAGGGTTTGGTCTTC. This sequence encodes CASSLTGQGLVF. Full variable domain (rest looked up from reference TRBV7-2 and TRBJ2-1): GAGVSQSPSNKVTEKGKDVELRCDPISGHTALYWYRQSLGQGLEFLIYFQGNSAPDKSGLPSDRFSAERTGGSVSTLTIQRTQQEDSAVYLCASSLTGQGLVFGPGTRLTVL.

In DNA form, the CDR3 reads TGTGCCACCAGCAGAGCGGGACAGGGTAGGAGTGAGCAGTTCTTC. It codes for CATSRAGQGRSEQFF. The chain employs TRBV15 and TRBJ2-1; 9 bases agree with TRBD1. The length of the CDR3 is 15 residues. Germline V gene sequence: CDR1 LNHNV, CDR2 YYDKDF (reference sequence). V shed 1 base, J shed 9 bases, and the junction held 7 bases outside the gene matches.

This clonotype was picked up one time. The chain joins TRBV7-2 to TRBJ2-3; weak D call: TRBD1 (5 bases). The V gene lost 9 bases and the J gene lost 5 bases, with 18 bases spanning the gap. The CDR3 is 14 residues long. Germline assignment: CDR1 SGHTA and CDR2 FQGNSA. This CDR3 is CASKTEKVEDTQYF. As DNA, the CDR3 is TGTGCCAGTAAGACAGAGAAGGTCGAAGATACGCAGTATTTT.

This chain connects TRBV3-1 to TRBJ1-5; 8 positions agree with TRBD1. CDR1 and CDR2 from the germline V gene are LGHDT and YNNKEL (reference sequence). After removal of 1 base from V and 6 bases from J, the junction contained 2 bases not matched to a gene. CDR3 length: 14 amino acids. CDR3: CASSQGDRGQPQHF. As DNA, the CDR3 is TGTGCCAGCAGCCAAGGTGACAGGGGTCAGCCCCAGCATTTT.

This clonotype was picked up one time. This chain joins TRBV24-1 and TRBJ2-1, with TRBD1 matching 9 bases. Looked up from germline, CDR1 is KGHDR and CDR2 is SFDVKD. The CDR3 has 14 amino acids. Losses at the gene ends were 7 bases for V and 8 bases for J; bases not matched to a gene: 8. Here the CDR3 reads CATRAKGTGHEQFF. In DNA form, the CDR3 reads TGTGCCACCAGAGCCAAGGGGACAGGGCATGAGCAGTTCTTC.

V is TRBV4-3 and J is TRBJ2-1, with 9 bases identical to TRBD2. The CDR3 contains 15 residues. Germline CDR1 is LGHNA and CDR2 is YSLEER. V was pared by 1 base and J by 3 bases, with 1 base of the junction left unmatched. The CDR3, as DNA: TGCGCCAGCAGCCAAGTTAGCGGGGGCTACAATGAGCAGTTCTTC. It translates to CASSQVSGGYNEQFF.

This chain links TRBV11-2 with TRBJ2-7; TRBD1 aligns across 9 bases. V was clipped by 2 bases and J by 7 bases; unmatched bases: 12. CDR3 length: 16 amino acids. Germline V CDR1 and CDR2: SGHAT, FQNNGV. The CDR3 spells CASSLPGTGSTWEQYF. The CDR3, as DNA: TGTGCCAGCAGCTTACCCGGGACAGGGTCAACTTGGGAGCAGTACTTC.

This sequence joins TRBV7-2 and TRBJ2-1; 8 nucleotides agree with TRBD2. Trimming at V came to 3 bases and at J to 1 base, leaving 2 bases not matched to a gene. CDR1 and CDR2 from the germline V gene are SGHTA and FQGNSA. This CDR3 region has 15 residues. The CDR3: CASSFSSGSYNEQFF. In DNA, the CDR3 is TGTGCCAGCAGCTTCTCTAGCGGGTCCTACAATGAGCAGTTCTTC.

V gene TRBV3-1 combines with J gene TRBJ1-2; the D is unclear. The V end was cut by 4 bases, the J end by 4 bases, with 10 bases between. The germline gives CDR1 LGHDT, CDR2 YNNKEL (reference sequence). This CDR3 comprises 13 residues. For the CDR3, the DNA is TGTGCCAGCAGCCCAAGAGAGGGCTATGGCTACACCTTC. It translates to CASSPREGYGYTF.

CDR3 amino acids: CASSLVGGPGQPQHF. In DNA form, the CDR3 reads TGTGCCAGCAGCTTAGTGGGGGGGCCGGGACAGCCCCAGCATTTT. The J gene is TRBJ1-5, the V gene TRBV7-8, with D perhaps matching TRBD1 (6 bases). The V gene lost 1 base and the J gene lost 7 bases, with 14 bases spanning the gap. Germline CDR1 is SGHVS and CDR2 is FQNEAQ. The CDR3 spans 15 residues.

The CDR3 DNA follows: TGTGCCAGTTCAGCGAATGGCAATCAGCCCCAGCATTTT. Translation: CASSANGNQPQHF. The J gene is TRBJ1-5, the V gene TRBV7-9, with D hard to call. The CDR3 is made up of 13 amino acids. CDR1 SEHNR and CDR2 FQNEAQ come from the germline V gene (reference sequence). V dropped 9 bases and J dropped 2 bases, with 11 bases sitting between them.

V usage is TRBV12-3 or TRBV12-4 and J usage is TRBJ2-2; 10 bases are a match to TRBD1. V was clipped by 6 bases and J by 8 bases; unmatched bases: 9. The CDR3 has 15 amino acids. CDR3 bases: TGTGCCAGCAGATGGGACAGGGGATATTCGGGGGAGCTGTTTTTT. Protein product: CASRWDRGYSGELFF.

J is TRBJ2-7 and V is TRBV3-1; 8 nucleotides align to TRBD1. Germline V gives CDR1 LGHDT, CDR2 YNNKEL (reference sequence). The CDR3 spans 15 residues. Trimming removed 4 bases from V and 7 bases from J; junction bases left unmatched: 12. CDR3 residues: CASSRTGQGDREQYF. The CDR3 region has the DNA TGTGCCAGCAGCCGAACCGGACAGGGAGATCGGGAGCAGTACTTC.

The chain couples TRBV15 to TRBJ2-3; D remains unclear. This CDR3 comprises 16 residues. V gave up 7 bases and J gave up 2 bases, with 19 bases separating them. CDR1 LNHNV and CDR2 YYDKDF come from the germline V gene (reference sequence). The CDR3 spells CATNSVREGPTDTQYF. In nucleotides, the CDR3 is TGTGCCACCAACTCCGTACGAGAAGGTCCCACAGATACGCAGTATTTT.

CDR3 bases: TGCGCCAGCAGCTTGGATATGGAAACTGAAGCTTTCTTT. It specifies CASSLDMETEAFF. J is TRBJ1-1 and V is TRBV5-1; D is unclear. The CDR3 sequence is 13 residues long. V lost 0 bases and J 5 bases, leaving 8 bases between the germline ends. Germline CDR1 and CDR2: SGHRS and YFSETQ. The whole variable domain, remainder taken from reference TRBV5-1 and TRBJ1-1, is KAGVTQTPRYLIKTRGQQVTLSCSPISGHRSVSWYQQTPGQGLQFLFEYFSETQRNKGNFPGRFSGRQFSNSRSEMNVSTLELGDSALYLCASSLDMETEAFFGQGTRLTVV.

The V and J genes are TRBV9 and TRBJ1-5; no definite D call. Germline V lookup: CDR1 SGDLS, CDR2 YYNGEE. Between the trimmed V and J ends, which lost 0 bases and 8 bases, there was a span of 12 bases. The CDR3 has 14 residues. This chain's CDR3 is CASSVGAGNEPQHF. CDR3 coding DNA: TGTGCCAGCAGCGTAGGGGCGGGGAACGAGCCCCAGCATTTT.

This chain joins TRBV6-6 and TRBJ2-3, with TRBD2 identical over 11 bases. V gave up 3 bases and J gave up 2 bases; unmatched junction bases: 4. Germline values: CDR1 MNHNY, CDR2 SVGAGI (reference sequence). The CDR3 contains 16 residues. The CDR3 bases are TGTGCCAGCAGTTATTCGGGACTAGCGGCCACAGATACGCAGTATTTT. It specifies CASSYSGLAATDTQYF.